The present T cell receptor (beta chain) was sequenced within a study of STAT5B mutations in CD4+ large granular lymphocyte leukemia. CDR1 and CDR2 (germline): SEHNR, FQNEAQ (reference sequence). Deletions cut 5 bases from V and 0 bases from J, with 11 bases between. This CDR3 spans 16 amino acids. Healthy controls were blood donor buffy coats. Clones were read by immunoSEQ multiplex PCR, and TCRdb kept only the in-frame ones, dropping some. The top ten hold approximately 0.29% of the sample, which has 25,000 to 35,000 clones, about 70% seen once. This clone was counted a few times. The rearrangement joins TRBV7-9 to TRBJ1-6; no firm D call. The sequenced sample was CD4+ T cells from blood buffy coats. The receptor was derived from a human donor in good health. This CDR3 reads CASSEDASSYNSPLHF. The CDR3, as DNA: TGTGCCAGCAGCGAGGACGCGAGCTCCTATAATTCACCCCTCCACTTT.